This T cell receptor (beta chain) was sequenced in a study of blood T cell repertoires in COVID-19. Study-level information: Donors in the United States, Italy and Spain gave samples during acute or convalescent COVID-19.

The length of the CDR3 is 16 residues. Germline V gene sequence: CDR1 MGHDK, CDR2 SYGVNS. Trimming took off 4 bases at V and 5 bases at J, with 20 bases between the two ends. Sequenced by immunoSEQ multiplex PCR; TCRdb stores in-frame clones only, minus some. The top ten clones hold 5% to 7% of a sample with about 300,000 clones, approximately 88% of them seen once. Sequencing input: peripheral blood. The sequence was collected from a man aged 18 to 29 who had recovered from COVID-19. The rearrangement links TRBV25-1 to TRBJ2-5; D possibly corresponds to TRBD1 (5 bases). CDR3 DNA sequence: TGTGCCAGCAGTGCCCAGGGCAGGGTAGAGAAGGAGACCCAGTACTTC. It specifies CASSAQGRVEKETQYF.